The entry that follows covers one T cell receptor beta chain sequence. Its target is unknown. These data come from a study of shared clonotypes between healthy human individuals. Notes on the study in general: Few donors restricted represented genetic and exposure-history diversity.

Study donors comprised healthy, HIV-negative adults devoid of recent acute infection or vaccination. Samples underwent the assay at deep level. Profiled with immunoSEQ multiplex PCR; TCRdb holds only in-frame clones, not every one. The table has approximately 530,000 clones, approximately 95% seen once; the top ten hold about 0.06%. After removal of 6 bases from V and 0 bases from J, the junction contained 13 bases not matched to a gene. This CDR3 has 17 residues. Looked up from germline, CDR1 is SQVTM and CDR2 is ANQGSEA. The sequencing sample was made of naive CD4+ T cells sorted from blood. Noted subset: CD45RA+ positively selected. The receptor was isolated from a woman aged 30 to 39 in good health. This chain connects TRBV29-1 to TRBJ2-7; 11 bases are shared with TRBD2. CDR3: CSVARRLAGSPSYEQYF. CDR3 coding DNA: TGCAGCGTCGCCAGACGACTAGCGGGATCCCCCTCCTACGAGCAGTACTTC.